This T cell receptor beta chain derives from a study of T cell responses to AZD1222 COVID-19 vaccine. General study points: Donors in the cohort were predominantly white British and more often female, and clonal diversity was possibly underestimated.

Trimming took 5 bases from V and 7 from J; bases not matched to a gene: 4. Germline V gene lookup returns CDR1 PRHDT and CDR2 FYEKMQ (reference sequence). The CDR3 length is 13 residues. The protocol was immunoSEQ multiplex PCR, while the TCRdb copy is restricted to in-frame clones and leaves out a portion. The sample lists 150,000 to 190,000 clones; more than 90% were seen once. With regard to this clone: Antigen: not known.

The source material was peripheral blood, sampled 28 days after the second AZD1222 dose. The chain joins TRBV13 to TRBJ1-5; 8 positions match TRBD1. The origin of this receptor is an adult who received the AZD1222 COVID-19 vaccine. In DNA form, the CDR3 reads TGTGCCAGCAGCGCAGGGGGCCGGCAGCCCCAGCATTTT. Amino acid sequence: CASSAGGRQPQHF.